These T cell receptor beta chains were read from a single sample in a study of OX40 agonist ivuxolimab in advanced cancers. Assay: immunoSEQ multiplex PCR; the TCRdb copy retains only in-frame clones and omits some. In the table there are 70,000 to 80,000 clones, approximately 89% of which are singletons. The sample here was CD4+ or CD8+ T cells sorted from blood, taken in a trial of the OX40 agonist ivuxolimab. These receptors were taken from an adult with an advanced solid tumor such as melanoma, head and neck, liver or kidney cancer. Each CDR3 is given with its conserved first and last residue. The order of the fields is D gene, J gene, V gene, CDR3 protein, CDR3 DNA. The D gene is left open where the match is weak.

D gene: NA
J gene: TRBJ1-1
V gene: TRBV2
CDR3 protein: CASSEMRNTEAFF
CDR3 DNA: TGTGCCAGCAGTGAAATGAGGAACACTGAAGCTTTCTTT

D gene: NA
J gene: TRBJ2-7
V gene: TRBV7-2
CDR3 protein: CASSPGAEQYF
CDR3 DNA: TGTGCCAGCAGCCCCGGTGCCGAGCAGTACTTC

D gene: NA
J gene: TRBJ1-1
V gene: TRBV30
CDR3 protein: CAQILGRRTEAFF
CDR3 DNA: TGTGCACAAATCCTTGGCAGGCGCACTGAAGCTTTCTTT

D gene: NA
J gene: TRBJ1-3
V gene: TRBV19
CDR3 protein: CASSPRDINPAANF
CDR3 DNA: TGTGCCAGTAGTCCCCGGGACATCAATCCCGCGGCCAATTTT

D gene: NA
J gene: TRBJ1-1
V gene: TRBV7-8
CDR3 protein: CASSPVGGWETEAFF
CDR3 DNA: TGTGCCAGCAGCCCAGTCGGGGGATGGGAAACTGAAGCTTTCTTT

D gene: TRBD1
J gene: TRBJ1-2
V gene: TRBV29-1
CDR3 protein: CSVGSGGNYGYTF
CDR3 DNA: TGCAGCGTTGGGTCAGGGGGGAACTATGGCTACACCTTC

D gene: NA
J gene: TRBJ1-6
V gene: TRBV7-2
CDR3 protein: CASSLAWAGLSSPLHF
CDR3 DNA: TGTGCCAGCAGCTTAGCCTGGGCAGGGTTGAGTTCACCCCTCCACTTT

D gene: NA
J gene: TRBJ2-1
V gene: TRBV11-3
CDR3 protein: CASSLGVDNEQFF
CDR3 DNA: TGTGCCAGCAGCTTAGGGGTAGACAATGAGCAGTTCTTC

D gene: NA
J gene: TRBJ2-4
V gene: TRBV2
CDR3 protein: CASSEGWGKNIQYF
CDR3 DNA: TGTGCCAGCAGTGAAGGCTGGGGCAAAAACATTCAGTACTTC

D gene: TRBD1
J gene: TRBJ1-6
V gene: TRBV30
CDR3 protein: CAWTETGDRRSPLHF
CDR3 DNA: TGTGCCTGGACAGAGACAGGGGATCGTCGTTCACCCCTCCACTTT

D gene: NA
J gene: TRBJ1-2
V gene: TRBV6-5
CDR3 protein: CASRFPGTDYGYTF
CDR3 DNA: TGTGCCAGCAGATTCCCCGGGACGGATTATGGCTACACCTTC

D gene: NA
J gene: TRBJ2-1
V gene: TRBV11-2
CDR3 protein: CASSTDPYDEQFF
CDR3 DNA: TGTGCCAGCAGCACCGACCCCTACGATGAGCAGTTCTTC

D gene: NA
J gene: TRBJ1-4
V gene: TRBV5-6
CDR3 protein: CASSMSGQGNEKLFF
CDR3 DNA: TGTGCCAGCAGCATGTCTGGCCAGGGTAACGAAAAACTGTTTTTT

D gene: NA
J gene: TRBJ1-1
V gene: TRBV5-4
CDR3 protein: CASSLDGVRNTEAFF
CDR3 DNA: TGTGCCAGCAGCTTGGACGGGGTTAGGAACACTGAAGCTTTCTTT

D gene: TRBD2
J gene: TRBJ2-3
V gene: TRBV25-1
CDR3 protein: CASSESGASGSTDTQYF
CDR3 DNA: TGTGCCAGCAGTGAATCTGGGGCTAGCGGGAGCACAGATACGCAGTATTTT

D gene: NA
J gene: TRBJ2-2
V gene: TRBV5-4
CDR3 protein: CASSLRREGAGELFF
CDR3 DNA: TGTGCCAGCAGCTTGAGGCGGGAAGGGGCCGGGGAGCTGTTTTTT

D gene: NA
J gene: TRBJ1-5
V gene: TRBV19
CDR3 protein: CASSLSRDQPQHF
CDR3 DNA: TGTGCCAGTAGTCTAAGCAGGGATCAGCCCCAGCATTTT

D gene: TRBD1
J gene: TRBJ2-7
V gene: TRBV6-1
CDR3 protein: CASSPWDRPSYEQYF
CDR3 DNA: TGTGCCAGCAGTCCGTGGGACAGGCCCTCCTACGAGCAGTACTTC

D gene: NA
J gene: TRBJ2-1
V gene: TRBV9
CDR3 protein: CASSVSVSSYNEQFF
CDR3 DNA: TGTGCCAGCAGCGTATCTGTGAGCTCCTACAATGAGCAGTTCTTC